Each of the 6 T cell receptor beta chains below was sequenced from the same sample in a study of T cell responses to AZD1222 COVID-19 vaccine. Assay used: immunoSEQ multiplex PCR; TCRdb lists only in-frame clones, some missing. This sample carries under 150,000 clones, about 93% of them seen once, and the ten largest clones take 0.85% to 0.95%. The sequences come from peripheral blood, collected on day 0 of AZD1222 vaccination. All receptors come from an adult in good health.

The chain couples TRBV20-1 to TRBJ1-2; no definite D call. Deletions cut 5 bases from V and 4 bases from J, with 5 bases between. The CDR3 covers 10 residues. The germline V gene has CDR1 DFQATT and CDR2 SNEGSKA (reference sequence). CDR3 nucleotides: TGCAGTGCTCCAACCTATGGCTACACCTTC. Translation gives CSAPTYGYTF.

The gene calls are TRBV6-5 and TRBJ2-7; D perhaps matches TRBD1 (6 bases). Germline V CDR1 and CDR2: MNHEY, SVGAGI. V lost 0 bases and J lost 3, with 9 bases in between. This CDR3 contains 14 residues. CDR3 amino acids: CASSYSRDNYEQYF. In DNA form, the CDR3 reads TGTGCCAGCAGTTACTCGAGGGACAACTACGAGCAGTACTTC.

The gene calls are TRBV3-1 (or the pseudogene TRBV3-2) and TRBJ1-2; the match to TRBD1 covers 7 bases. Germline CDR1 is LGHDT and CDR2 is YNNKEL (reference sequence). The CDR3 length is 13 residues. The J segment lost 13 bases and the V segment lost 4 bases, leaving 12 bases of the junction unmatched. The CDR3 DNA sequence: TGTGCCAGCAGCCCTACCGGGGCAGGGGGTGTCACCTTC. Protein: CASSPTGAGGVTF.

The chain couples TRBV6-4 to TRBJ1-6; 9 bases align to TRBD1. V lost 7 bases, J lost 11 bases, and 12 bases stayed unmatched. CDR3 size: 15 residues. Germline CDR1 MRHNA, CDR2 SNTAGT. The CDR3 DNA reads as TGTGCCAGCACCGTCGCCGGGACAGGGAGTCCACCCCTCCACTTT. Its translation is CASTVAGTGSPPLHF.

The V and J genes are TRBV27 and TRBJ1-5, with D possibly matching TRBD1 (5 bases). There are 16 residues in the CDR3. Trimming removed 4 bases from V and 0 bases from J, with 13 bases in between. Germline CDR1 is MNHEY and CDR2 is SMNVEV (reference sequence). CDR3 bases: TGTGCCAGCAGTTCGTTCCAGGGCCTTAGCAATCAGCCCCAGCATTTT. As protein: CASSSFQGLSNQPQHF.

The CDR3 nucleotides are TGCAGCGTTGCCCTACAGGCGCGACCCGAAAAACTGTTTTTT. Protein sequence: CSVALQARPEKLFF. The chain couples TRBV29-1 to TRBJ1-4; D perhaps matches TRBD1 (5 bases). V lost 4 bases, J lost 8 bases, and 17 bases lay in between. Germline lookup yields CDR1 SQVTM and CDR2 ANQGSEA. The CDR3 loop spans 14 amino acids.